This TCR beta chain was recovered during a study of shared clonotypes between healthy human individuals. Study in general: The plates for each donor numbered three CD4 naive, three CD4 memory, two CD8 naive and one CD8 memory.

Measured with immunoSEQ multiplex PCR; TCRdb has only the in-frame clones, and not every one. Seen here are hundreds of thousands of clones, approximately 74% observed once, and the top ten hold 1.7%. The CDR3 is 14 amino acids. With 5 bases removed from V and 7 bases from J, the gap between germline ends came to 15 bases. Germline V gives CDR1 MNHNY, CDR2 SVGAGI (reference sequence). The J gene is TRBJ2-1, the V gene TRBV6-6; maybe TRBD2 (5 bases). The sample taken for sequencing was memory CD4+ T cells sorted from blood. As for subset: CD45RA-negative fraction. This sequence was found in a woman in her twenties or thirties in good health. CDR3 sequence reads: CASSRGDQPNEQFF. CDR3 DNA: TGTGCCAGCAGTCGGGGAGACCAACCTAATGAGCAGTTCTTC.